The sequence of this T cell receptor (beta chain) was determined in a study of blood T cell repertoires in COVID-19. Germline CDR1 reads LGHDT; CDR2 reads YNNKEL (reference sequence). V was pared by 3 bases and J by 7 bases, with 15 bases between. The CDR3 is 14 amino acids. Here immunoSEQ multiplex PCR was the method, and the copy in TCRdb shows in-frame clones only, minus some. The sample has 200,000 to 300,000 clones, about 90% seen once. The sequence was collected from a man between 45 and 60 years old who had been exposed to COVID-19. The sequenced material came from PBMCs or T cells enriched from blood (not recorded which). V usage is TRBV3-1 (or the pseudogene TRBV3-2) and J usage is TRBJ2-5; a possible D gene is TRBD2 (5 bases). The CDR3 region is CASSQTIPSGTQYF. The CDR3 bases are TGTGCCAGCAGCCAGACTATACCAAGTGGGACCCAGTACTTC.